A single sample is the source of the 9 T cell receptor beta chains below, sequenced in a study of blood T cell repertoires in COVID-19. The protocol was immunoSEQ multiplex PCR, while the TCRdb copy is restricted to in-frame clones and leaves out a portion. This table has about 110,000 clones, about 79% appearing once. Sample: peripheral blood. The receptor source for this set is a woman of 80 years or more with active or convalescent COVID-19.

The chain is built from TRBV2 and TRBJ1-1; D uncertain. Trimming removed 8 bases at V and 1 base at J, with 11 bases between. Germline V lookup: CDR1 SNHLY, CDR2 FYNNEI. The CDR3 extends over 13 amino acids. The CDR3 spells CASGGLENTEAFF. The CDR3 region has the DNA TGTGCCAGCGGAGGACTCGAGAACACTGAAGCTTTCTTT.

The chain is built from TRBV11-2 and TRBJ2-7; D is uncertain. This CDR3 has 16 residues. Germline-derived CDR1 and CDR2 are SGHAT and FQNNGV. V was trimmed by 1 base and J by 0 bases, leaving 13 bases between them. CDR3 residues: CASSLVGKTVSYEQYF. In DNA, the CDR3 is TGTGCCAGCAGCTTAGTTGGTAAAACAGTCTCCTACGAGCAGTACTTC.

This clone was found a few times. CDR3 residues: CASSTQGSGNTIYF. The CDR3 nucleotides read TGTGCCAGCAGTACGCAGGGATCTGGAAACACCATATATTTT. The genes are TRBV6-6 and TRBJ1-3, with D maybe TRBD1 (5 bases). Germline loops: CDR1 MNHNY, CDR2 SVGAGI (reference sequence). CDR3 length equals 14 residues. Trimming cost V 5 bases and J 1 base, with 9 bases left between them.

Note on this clone: The sample carries other DNA sequences with the same CDR3. The V and J genes are TRBV2 and TRBJ2-5; weak D call: TRBD2 (5 bases). Germline CDR1 reads SNHLY; CDR2 reads FYNNEI. This CDR3 comprises 11 residues. The germline V and J ends were trimmed by 9 bases and 5 bases, with 10 bases remaining between them. CDR3 in amino acids: CASSVRETQYF. In DNA, the CDR3 is TGTGCCAGTAGCGTCAGGGAGACCCAGTACTTC.

The chain joins TRBV2 to TRBJ2-5; 7 nucleotides line up with TRBD2. Germline CDR1 and CDR2: SNHLY and FYNNEI. The length of the CDR3 is 13 residues. The ends lost 6 bases at V and 3 bases at J; junction bases unmatched: 4. The CDR3 region is CASRAGEKETQYF. In DNA form, the CDR3 reads TGTGCCAGCAGGGCGGGAGAAAAAGAGACCCAGTACTTC.

The chain uses TRBV15 and TRBJ1-1; the match to TRBD1 covers 9 bases. J was trimmed by 6 bases and V by 3 bases; bases with no gene match: 5. The CDR3 contains 14 residues. The germline gives CDR1 LNHNV, CDR2 YYDKDF (reference sequence). CDR3 DNA: TGTGCCACCAGCAGGGACAGGGGATTCTCTGAAGCTTTCTTT. Its protein product is CATSRDRGFSEAFF.

As for this clone: The same CDR3 can be traced to other DNA sequences in this sample. This chain links TRBV15 with TRBJ2-2; D gene unclear. CDR1 is LNHNV and CDR2 is YYDKDF in the germline V gene (reference sequence). V lost 3 bases and J lost 2, with 7 bases in between. This CDR3 is 14 amino acids long. The CDR3: CATSSLPNTGELFF. The CDR3 DNA sequence: TGTGCCACCAGCAGTCTTCCCAACACCGGGGAGCTGTTTTTT.

V and J are TRBV6-5 and TRBJ1-1; D is undetermined. CDR3 length equals 13 residues. Trimming stripped 6 bases from V and 5 bases from J, with 13 bases between. CDR1 MNHEY and CDR2 SVGAGI come from the germline V gene. For the CDR3, the DNA is TGTGCCAGCAGCCTAACGGCGGGGACTGAAGCTTTCTTT. It codes for CASSLTAGTEAFF.

The chain is built from TRBV7-3 and TRBJ2-1; 15 bases agree with TRBD2. This CDR3 contains 19 residues. With V trimmed by 4 bases and J by 8 bases, 15 bases remained unmatched. Germline CDR1 reads SGHTA; CDR2 reads FQGTGA. The CDR3 DNA reads TGTGCCAGCAGCTCCGGACTAGCGGGAGGGCCAGGTAGTATCGATGAGCAGTTCTTC. Its protein product is CASSSGLAGGPGSIDEQFF.